These 32 T cell receptor beta chains were all obtained from the same sample, sequenced in a study of metastatic and nonmetastatic thyroid tumors. Patients underwent thyroid surgery, and none had received any treatment before it. MiXCR was used by TCRdb to re-call the PCR reads. Altogether around 45,000 clones are present, about 4.3% being singletons, with the ten largest covering 8% to 10%. Sequencing was carried out using blood. The receptors derive from a female donor with papillary thyroid cancer or a benign thyroid nodule (not recorded which). Some clones in this sample may be carry-over from other donors' samples.

V and J are TRBV7-2 and TRBJ2-5; TRBD1 agrees at 9 bases. V lost 4 bases to trimming and J lost 4 bases; unmatched junction nucleotides: 7. This CDR3 is 15 amino acids long. Germline CDR1 and CDR2: SGHTA and FQGNSA. The CDR3 sequence: CASSSTGGGGETQYF. The CDR3 DNA reads TGTGCCAGCAGCTCTACAGGGGGCGGAGGAGAGACCCAGTACTTC. Looking up the rest from reference TRBV7-2 and TRBJ2-5 gives the full variable domain: GAGVSQSPSNKVTEKGKDVELRCDPISGHTALYWYRQSLGQGLEFLIYFQGNSAPDKSGLPSDRFSAERTGGSVSTLTIQRTQQEDSAVYLCASSSTGGGGETQYFGPGTRLLVL.

V and J are TRBV24-1 and TRBJ2-5; 10 bases are a match to TRBD2. V shed 5 bases, J shed 10 bases, and the junction held 15 bases outside the gene matches. Germline CDR1 reads KGHDR; CDR2 reads SFDVKD. This CDR3 has 16 residues. The CDR3 reads CATSVSEAGGIGSQYF. The CDR3 DNA reads TGTGCCACCAGTGTTTCAGAAGCGGGAGGGATAGGGAGCCAGTACTTC.

This clone was counted many times. Other DNA sequences in the sample encode the same CDR3. The chain is built from TRBV28 and TRBJ2-1; 8 nucleotides match TRBD1. Germline CDR1 and CDR2: MDHEN and SYDVKM. The CDR3 is made up of 13 amino acids. Unmatched junction bases numbered 6, after V lost 2 bases and J lost 12 bases. The CDR3 DNA reads as TGTGCCAGCAGTTTAGCGGACAGGGTGCGGCAGTTCTTC. Translation: CASSLADRVRQFF.

This clone was recorded many times. This chain connects TRBV4-2 to TRBJ1-2; 12 positions agree with TRBD1. V lost 4 bases to trimming and J lost 6 bases; unmatched junction nucleotides: 9. Germline V CDR1 and CDR2: LGHNA, YNFKEQ. The CDR3 runs to 16 residues. CDR3 DNA: TGTGCCAGCAGCCTCACCGTGGGACAGGGGGCGGATGGCTACACCTTC. Amino acids: CASSLTVGQGADGYTF.

The rearrangement joins TRBV19 to TRBJ2-2; D gene unclear. The CDR3 is 13 residues long. Between the trimmed V and J ends, which lost 2 bases and 6 bases, there was a span of 7 bases. CDR1 LNHDA and CDR2 SQIVND come from the germline V gene (reference sequence). CDR3 coding DNA: TGTGCCAGTAGTATATTGGGATCCGGGGAGCTGTTTTTT. It translates to CASSILGSGELFF.

This clone has more than one count but fewer than ten. The junction does not match germline at one end; this may be a read error. The chain employs TRBV7-3 and TRBJ2-7, with D uncertain. The CDR3 has 13 amino acids. Germline loops: CDR1 SGHTA, CDR2 FQGTGA. This CDR3 reads CASSLSTVDEKYF. In DNA form, the CDR3 reads TGTGCCAGCAGCTTATCTACAGTGGACGAGAAGTACTTC. Looking up the rest from reference TRBV7-3 and TRBJ2-7 gives the full variable domain: GAGVSQTPSNKVTEKGKYVELRCDPISGHTALYWYRQSLGQGPEFLIYFQGTGAADDSGLPNDRFFAVRPEGSVSTLKIQRTERGDSAVYLCASSLSTVDEKYFGPGTRLTVT.

This clone was observed many times. This chain connects TRBV5-4 to TRBJ2-3, with D possibly being TRBD1 (6 bases). The CDR3 totals 17 residues. CDR1 and CDR2 (germline): SGHNT, YYREEE (reference sequence). V was pared by 2 bases and J by 0 bases, with 16 bases between. The CDR3, as DNA: TGTGCCAGCAGCTTAATGGGGGCCAGACCTAGCACAGATACGCAGTATTTT. This codes for CASSLMGARPSTDTQYF.

Many counts were recorded for this clone. The V and J genes are TRBV5-1 and TRBJ2-1; perhaps TRBD1 as D (6 bases). The germline V gene encodes CDR1 SGHRS and CDR2 YFSETQ. CDR3 length: 15 amino acids. V was clipped by 0 bases and J by 1 base, with 8 bases between them. The CDR3 DNA follows: TGCGCCAGCAGCTTGGGTACAGGGTCCTACAATGAGCAGTTCTTC. This encodes CASSLGTGSYNEQFF. Drawing the rest from reference TRBV5-1 and TRBJ2-1, the complete variable domain is KAGVTQTPRYLIKTRGQQVTLSCSPISGHRSVSWYQQTPGQGLQFLFEYFSETQRNKGNFPGRFSGRQFSNSRSEMNVSTLELGDSALYLCASSLGTGSYNEQFFGPGTRLTVL.

This clone was observed a few times. A read error is possible here, since a much larger clone lies one base away. The chain combines TRBV5-1 with TRBJ2-3, with 8 bases that match TRBD2. This CDR3 contains 17 residues. Germline trimming cut 3 bases from V and 0 bases from J; bases unmatched to any gene: 9. The germline V gene has CDR1 SGHRS and CDR2 YFSETQ. CDR3 region: CASSSAGLAGSTDTQYF. The CDR3 region has the DNA TGCGCCAGCAGCTCGGCCGGTTTAGCGGGGAGCACAGATACGCAGTATTTT.

In its sample, this clone was seen a few times. The genes are TRBV5-6 and TRBJ2-7; D is uncertain. The CDR3 loop spans 13 amino acids. V was cut by 4 bases and J by 2 bases, with 10 bases left in between. From germline, CDR1 is SGHDT and CDR2 YYEEEE. The CDR3 DNA sequence: TGTGCCAGCAGCCTGGAAAGAACCTACGAGCAGTACTTC. As protein: CASSLERTYEQYF.

This clone was seen at least ten times. V is TRBV7-9 and J is TRBJ2-5, with D perhaps TRBD1 (6 bases). Germline lookup yields CDR1 SEHNR and CDR2 FQNEAQ (reference sequence). V was shortened by 4 bases and J by 1 base, with 10 bases between the two germline ends. The CDR3 has 14 residues. The chain's CDR3 is CASSWQDSQETQYF. CDR3 bases: TGTGCCAGCAGCTGGCAGGACAGCCAAGAGACCCAGTACTTC.

V usage is TRBV15 and J usage is TRBJ2-3; D might be TRBD2 (6 bases). Germline values: CDR1 LNHNV, CDR2 YYDKDF (reference sequence). The length of the CDR3 is 12 residues. With 8 bases removed from V and 3 bases from J, the gap between germline ends came to 9 bases. DNA of the CDR3: TGTGCCACCGGGGCGGGAACAGATACGCAGTATTTT. This codes for CATGAGTDTQYF.

The chain uses TRBV20-1 and TRBJ2-3, with 8 bases identical to TRBD2. CDR1 and CDR2 from the germline V gene are DFQATT and SNEGSKA (reference sequence). The junction had 3 bases not matched to a gene; V was cut back by 3 bases and J by 1 base. The CDR3 contains 14 residues. The CDR3 spells CSASPAGGTDTQYF. For the CDR3, the DNA is TGCAGTGCTAGCCCAGCGGGAGGCACAGATACGCAGTATTTT.

This clone was found many times. This sample also contains other DNA sequences that code for the same CDR3. This sequence joins TRBV9 and TRBJ2-3; D gene ambiguous. V was cut by 4 bases and J by 2 bases, with 11 bases left in between. The CDR3 sequence is 14 residues long. CDR1 SGDLS and CDR2 YYNGEE come from the germline V gene. This CDR3 reads CASSPKLATDTQYF. CDR3 DNA sequence: TGTGCCAGCAGCCCTAAACTGGCCACAGATACGCAGTATTTT.

At least ten counts were recorded for this clone. This chain uses TRBV7-9 with TRBJ2-7; 7 bases line up with TRBD1. The CDR3 length is 14 residues. Trimming cost V 5 bases and J 3 bases; bases outside gene matches: 7. Germline V gene lookup returns CDR1 SEHNR and CDR2 FQNEAQ (reference sequence). The CDR3: CASSTGTVNYEQYF. As DNA, the CDR3 is TGTGCCAGCAGCACCGGGACAGTCAACTACGAGCAGTACTTC.

This clone was seen at least ten times. V gene TRBV5-1 combines with J gene TRBJ1-3; D not certain. Trimming stripped 1 base from V and 0 bases from J, with 5 bases between. The CDR3 is made up of 14 amino acids. Germline loops: CDR1 SGHRS, CDR2 YFSETQ. This CDR3 is CASSLLHSGNTIYF. The DNA for the CDR3 is TGCGCCAGCAGCTTGTTACACTCTGGAAACACCATATATTTT.

Sample share makes this clone medium-sized (0.01 to 0.1%). The DNA for the CDR3 is TGTGCCAGCAGTTACTCGCCGAGGGAACGGGGCTACACCTTC. This gives the protein CASSYSPRERGYTF. The chain couples TRBV6-2 or TRBV6-3 to TRBJ1-2; D is unclear. The CDR3 has 14 amino acids. Germline CDR1 reads MNHEY; CDR2 reads SVGEGT. Trimming pared 0 bases from V and 8 bases from J, leaving 13 bases between.

The table lists this clone with many counts. The rearrangement joins TRBV2 to TRBJ2-5; D is unclear. This CDR3 has 14 residues. Trimming cost V 1 base and J 5 bases, with 11 bases left between them. Looked up from germline, CDR1 is SNHLY and CDR2 is FYNNEI. CDR3 DNA: TGTGCCAGCAGTGAAGTCGCTCTCTGGGAGACCCAGTACTTC. Its protein is CASSEVALWETQYF.

In this sample, this clone turned up many times. The rearrangement links TRBV11-3 to TRBJ2-1, with 11 bases matching TRBD2. CDR3 length: 21 residues. The germline CDR1 and CDR2 sequences are SGHNT and YENEEA. V trimming: 6 bases; J trimming: 0 bases; junction bases outside the gene matches: 19. The CDR3: CASSSLPGTSGIPSSYNEQFF. The CDR3 DNA reads TGTGCCAGCAGTTCCCTCCCCGGGACTAGCGGAATTCCTAGCTCCTACAATGAGCAGTTCTTC.

This clone is medium-sized in the sample. CDR3 bases: TGTGCCAGCAGCTTAGGCGACAGGGTCATACAGCCCCAGCATTTT. Translating it yields CASSLGDRVIQPQHF. The chain links TRBV13 to TRBJ1-5, with TRBD1 matching 7 bases. The CDR3 totals 15 residues. With V trimmed by 0 bases and J by 7 bases, 6 bases remained unmatched. Germline V lookup: CDR1 PRHDT, CDR2 FYEKMQ (reference sequence).

The table lists this clone with many counts. Being one base from a much bigger clone, this may be a read error. This chain connects TRBV20-1 to TRBJ2-3; D gene unclear. This CDR3 has 11 amino acids. Germline CDR1 and CDR2: DFQATT and SNEGSKA (reference sequence). The V end lost 0 bases, the J end lost 4 bases, and 2 bases lay between the germline ends. As DNA, the CDR3 is TGCAGTGCTAGAGACGCAGATACGCAGTATTTT. Translated, it gives CSARDADTQYF.

This clone was picked up many times. The sample holds other DNA sequences that translate to the same CDR3. The chain carries TRBV6-1 and TRBJ1-1, with no clear D. The V gene's germline CDR1 is MNHNS and CDR2 SASEGT. The germline V and J ends were trimmed by 6 bases and 1 base, with 6 bases remaining between them. This CDR3 is 12 amino acids long. The CDR3 nucleotides are TGTGCCAGCAGACCATCGAACACTGAAGCTTTCTTT. This gives the protein CASRPSNTEAFF.

This clone was counted ten times or more. The rearrangement joins TRBV24-1 to TRBJ1-5; D ambiguous. With 8 bases removed from V and 7 bases from J, the gap between germline ends came to 20 bases. CDR1 KGHDR and CDR2 SFDVKD come from the germline V gene. The CDR3 runs 15 residues. In DNA, the CDR3 is TGTGCCACCAAGTGGGGAAACGATCTCTCCCAGCCCCAGCATTTT. This sequence encodes CATKWGNDLSQPQHF.

This clone showed up many times. The chain uses TRBV20-1 and TRBJ2-1; D not resolved. V lost 5 bases to trimming and J lost 10 bases, with 18 bases between them. The CDR3 covers 13 residues. The germline gives CDR1 DFQATT, CDR2 SNEGSKA (reference sequence). The chain's CDR3 is CSAWTAAEYEQFF. The CDR3 DNA reads as TGCAGTGCTTGGACCGCCGCTGAATACGAGCAGTTCTTC.

This clone came up many times. The CDR3 DNA is TGCAGTGCTAGAGATCTAGCGGGAGTGGACTACAATGAGCAGTTCTTC. Translation: CSARDLAGVDYNEQFF. V usage is TRBV20-1 and J usage is TRBJ2-1; the match to TRBD2 covers 10 bases. This CDR3 region has 16 residues. V dropped 0 bases and J dropped 3; count of bases not matched to a gene: 5. From germline, CDR1 is DFQATT and CDR2 SNEGSKA (reference sequence).

The chain links TRBV6-6 to TRBJ2-7, with D possibly matching TRBD2 (6 bases). This CDR3 has 15 residues. Germline V lookup: CDR1 MNHNY, CDR2 SVGAGI (reference sequence). Trimming removed 6 bases at V and 4 bases at J, with 19 bases between. The CDR3 nucleotides read TGTGCCAGCAGAATACCGGGACGCGGGACGTACGAGCAGTACTTC. Translating gives CASRIPGRGTYEQYF.

This clone was seen many times. It may be a read error: a sequence one base away is much more abundant. The chain recombines TRBV7-3 with TRBJ2-2; D remains unclear. The CDR3 spans 14 residues. CDR1 and CDR2 (germline): SGHTA, FQGTGA. The CDR3 coding sequence is TGTGTCAGCAGCTTACAAACGAACACCGGGGAGCTGTTTTTT. Translation: CVSSLQTNTGELFF.

This clone was observed a handful of times. One junction end does not reproduce the germline sequence, and a read error may be involved. The V gene is TRBV11-1, the J gene TRBJ1-1; a weak D match, TRBD1 (5 bases). The CDR3 is 14 amino acids. Per germline, CDR1 SGHAT and CDR2 FQDESV (reference sequence). The CDR3 coding sequence is TGTGCCAGCAGCTTAGCCTCAGGGAACGCTGAAGCTTTCTTT. Residues: CASSLASGNAEAFF.

To note about this clone: Other nucleotide sequences in the sample specify the same CDR3. The chain employs TRBV29-1 and TRBJ2-4; 8 bases are a match to TRBD1. Germline loops: CDR1 SQVTM, CDR2 ANQGSEA. The CDR3 consists of 17 residues. The trim removed 3 bases at V and 5 bases at J, leaving 15 bases unmatched. The CDR3 loop is CSVEAGWLGQGQNIQYF. Here the CDR3 DNA reads TGCAGCGTTGAGGCGGGTTGGCTCGGACAGGGCCAAAACATTCAGTACTTC.

The chain has TRBV27 and TRBJ2-7; D remains ambiguous. V was pared by 3 bases and J by 4 bases, with 10 bases between. Germline V gives CDR1 MNHEY, CDR2 SMNVEV (reference sequence). CDR3 length: 13 residues. CDR3 residues: CASSFGSRYEQYF. The CDR3 DNA follows: TGTGCCAGCAGTTTCGGTAGTAGGTACGAGCAGTACTTC.

This clone has ten or more counts. The gene calls are TRBV19 and TRBJ1-6; tentative D call: TRBD1 (5 bases). With 1 base removed from V and 7 bases from J, the gap between germline ends came to 11 bases. The germline gives CDR1 LNHDA, CDR2 SQIVND (reference sequence). The CDR3 is 15 residues long. The CDR3 DNA reads TGTGCCAGTAGTATAGGGAGGGACGGCAATTCACCCCTCCACTTT. Translation gives CASSIGRDGNSPLHF.

This clone was seen more than once but under ten times. The chain links TRBV9 to TRBJ2-1; D unresolved. CDR1 is SGDLS, CDR2 YYNGEE, per germline. This CDR3 contains 16 residues. V lost 0 bases and J 0 bases, leaving 10 bases between the germline ends. Here the CDR3 DNA reads TGTGCCAGCAGCGTAGTCGGCGGTAGCTCCTACAATGAGCAGTTCTTC. As protein: CASSVVGGSSYNEQFF.